The 11 T cell receptor beta chains below come from one sample, sequenced in a study of shared clonotypes between healthy human individuals. Produced via immunoSEQ multiplex PCR; TCRdb's table is partial and in-frame only. Of approximately 940,000 clones in the sample, about 80% were seen once. Source material: memory CD4+ T cells sorted from blood. Specified subset: CD45RA-negative fraction. These receptors all come from a man aged 18 to 30 in good health.

This clone was seen a handful of times. The chain has TRBV5-4 and TRBJ1-1; the D gene is possibly TRBD1 (6 bases). The CDR3 has 16 residues. V dropped 0 bases and J dropped 4 bases, with 16 bases sitting between them. Germline values: CDR1 SGHNT, CDR2 YYREEE (reference sequence). CDR3 nucleotide sequence: TGTGCCAGCAGCTTGGGCGACAGGATACTGATCACTGAAGCTTTCTTT. Translating gives CASSLGDRILITEAFF.

Only one count was recorded for this clone. The chain joins TRBV30 to TRBJ2-1; tentatively, D is TRBD1 (5 bases). CDR1 and CDR2 from the germline V gene are GTSNPN and SVGIG (reference sequence). The CDR3 sequence is 11 residues long. V was cut by 7 bases and J by 14 bases, with 18 bases left in between. CDR3 DNA: TGTGCCTTAAGCAGGGTAGATACTGAGTTCTTC. Translation: CALSRVDTEFF.

The chain uses TRBV28 and TRBJ1-4; TRBD1 matches at 10 bases. With 5 bases clipped from V and 10 bases from J, the junction kept 7 bases outside the gene matches. In germline, CDR1 is MDHEN, CDR2 SYDVKM. The CDR3 consists of 14 residues. CDR3 protein: CASSGTGDQGKLFF. CDR3 in DNA: TGTGCCAGCAGTGGGACAGGGGACCAGGGAAAACTGTTTTTT.

The genes are TRBV7-2 and TRBJ2-3, with TRBD2 identical over 12 bases. With 3 bases clipped from V and 4 bases from J, the junction kept 5 bases outside the gene matches. CDR3 size: 16 residues. From germline, CDR1 is SGHTA and CDR2 FQGNSA. The DNA of the CDR3 is TGTGCCAGCAGCTTGAGACTAGCGGGGGTGGCAGATACGCAGTATTTT. It codes for CASSLRLAGVADTQYF.

This chain connects TRBV27 to TRBJ1-5, with D possibly matching TRBD1 (5 bases). Germline V gene lookup returns CDR1 MNHEY and CDR2 SMNVEV (reference sequence). There are 14 residues in the CDR3. V was cut by 9 bases and J by 8 bases, with 20 bases left in between. DNA for the CDR3: TGTGCCAGTCATAAATCAGGGACCTCGGAGCCCCAGCATTTT. Protein sequence: CASHKSGTSEPQHF.

The chain couples TRBV10-1 to TRBJ1-6; 7 bases match TRBD1. Germline values: CDR1 WNHNN, CDR2 SYGVQD (reference sequence). V lost 8 bases and J lost 6; bases outside the gene matches: 4. The CDR3 loop spans 13 amino acids. The CDR3 protein is CASRGDSNSPLHF. The CDR3 nucleotides are TGCGCCAGCCGAGGGGACAGTAATTCACCCCTCCACTTT.

The chain has TRBV19 and TRBJ2-6; the D gene could be TRBD1 or TRBD2 (6 bases each). Germline values: CDR1 LNHDA, CDR2 SQIVND (reference sequence). Trimming removed 8 bases at V and 4 bases at J, with 18 bases between. The CDR3 extends over 16 amino acids. CDR3 protein: CASGGPREPGANVLTF. The DNA for the CDR3 is TGTGCCAGTGGGGGCCCCCGGGAGCCCGGGGCCAACGTCCTGACTTTC.

The rearrangement joins TRBV27 to TRBJ2-2, with 9 bases aligning to TRBD2. V trimming: 5 bases; J trimming: 4 bases; junction bases outside the gene matches: 14. Germline V CDR1 and CDR2: MNHEY, SMNVEV (reference sequence). CDR3 length: 18 residues. DNA of the CDR3: TGTGCCAGCAGTCCCCGGGGTAGCGGGAGAGCGAGCACCGGGGAGCTGTTTTTT. Translating gives CASSPRGSGRASTGELFF.

V is TRBV19 and J is TRBJ1-2, with 11 bases matching TRBD1. V lost 9 bases and J lost 3; bases outside the gene matches: 6. Germline V lookup: CDR1 LNHDA, CDR2 SQIVND (reference sequence). The length of the CDR3 is 14 residues. The CDR3 sequence is CASKGTGGDYGYTF. As DNA, the CDR3 is TGTGCCAGCAAGGGGACAGGGGGTGACTATGGCTACACCTTC.

For this clone: At the DNA level, this CDR3 is encoded by other sequences in the same sample as well. This sequence joins TRBV18 and TRBJ2-7; no firm D call. This CDR3 is 11 amino acids long. Trimming stripped 2 bases from V and 4 bases from J, with 3 bases between. Germline CDR1 KGHSH, CDR2 LQKENI. The CDR3, as DNA: TGTGCCAGCTCACCAGCGTACGAGCAGTACTTC. Residues: CASSPAYEQYF.

This clone came up a few times. The rearrangement joins TRBV27 to TRBJ1-1; a possible D gene is TRBD1 (5 bases). The CDR3 sequence is 14 residues long. The V and J ends lost 2 bases and 1 base respectively, with 8 bases between them. Germline assignment: CDR1 MNHEY and CDR2 SMNVEV (reference sequence). For the CDR3, the DNA is TGTGCCAGCAGTTTAGACGGGGGGAACACTGAAGCTTTCTTT. Its translation: CASSLDGGNTEAFF.